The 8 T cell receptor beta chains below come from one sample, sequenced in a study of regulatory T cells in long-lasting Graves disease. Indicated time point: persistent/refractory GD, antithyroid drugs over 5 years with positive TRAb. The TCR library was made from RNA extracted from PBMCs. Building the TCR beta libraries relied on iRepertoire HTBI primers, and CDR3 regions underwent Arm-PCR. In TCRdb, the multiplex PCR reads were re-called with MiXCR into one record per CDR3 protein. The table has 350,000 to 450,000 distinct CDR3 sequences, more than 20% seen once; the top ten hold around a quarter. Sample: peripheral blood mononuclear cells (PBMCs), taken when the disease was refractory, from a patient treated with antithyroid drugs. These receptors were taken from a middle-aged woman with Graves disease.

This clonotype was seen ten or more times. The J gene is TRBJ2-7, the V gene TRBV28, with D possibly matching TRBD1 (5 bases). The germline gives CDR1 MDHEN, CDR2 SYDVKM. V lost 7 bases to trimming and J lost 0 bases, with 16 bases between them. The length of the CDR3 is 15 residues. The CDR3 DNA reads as TGTGCCAGCACCCCTGTACAGGCTAACTCCTACGAGCAGTACTTC. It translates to CASTPVQANSYEQYF.

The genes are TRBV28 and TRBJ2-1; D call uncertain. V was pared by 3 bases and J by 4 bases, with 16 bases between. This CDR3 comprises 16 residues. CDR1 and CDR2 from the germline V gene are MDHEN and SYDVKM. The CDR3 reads CASSFRKGSSYNEQFF. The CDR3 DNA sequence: TGTGCCAGCAGTTTTAGGAAGGGTTCGAGTTACAATGAGCAGTTCTTC.

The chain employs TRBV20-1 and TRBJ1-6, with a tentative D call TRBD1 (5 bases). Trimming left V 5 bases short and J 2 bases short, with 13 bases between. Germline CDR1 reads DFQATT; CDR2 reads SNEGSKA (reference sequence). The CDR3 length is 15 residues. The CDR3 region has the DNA TGCAGTGCTCCAGACAGAATTGCCTATAATTCACCCCTCCACTTT. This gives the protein CSAPDRIAYNSPLHF.

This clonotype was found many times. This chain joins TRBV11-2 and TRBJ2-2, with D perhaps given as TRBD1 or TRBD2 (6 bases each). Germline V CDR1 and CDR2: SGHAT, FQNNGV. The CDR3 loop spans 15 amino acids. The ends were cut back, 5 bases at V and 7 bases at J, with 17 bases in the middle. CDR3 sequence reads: CASSPKGGEDGELFF. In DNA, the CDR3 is TGTGCCAGCAGCCCTAAGGGGGGAGAGGACGGGGAGCTGTTTTTT.

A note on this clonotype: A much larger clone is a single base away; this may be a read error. CDR3 in DNA: TGTGCCAGCAGTCCACAGGGCAGGGGGGAGACCCGGTACTTC. Translating it yields CASSPQGRGETRYF. The chain is built from TRBV28 and TRBJ2-1, with a possible D match to TRBD1 (7 bases). CDR1 is MDHEN, CDR2 SYDVKM, per germline. CDR3 length: 14 residues. Using reference TRBV28 and TRBJ2-1 for the parts outside the CDR3, the full variable domain is DVKVTQSSRYLVKRTGEKVFLECVQDMDHENMFWYRQDPGLGLRLIYFSYDVKMKEKGDIPEGYSVSREKKERFSLILESASTNQTSMYLCASSPQGRGETRYFGPGTRLTVL.

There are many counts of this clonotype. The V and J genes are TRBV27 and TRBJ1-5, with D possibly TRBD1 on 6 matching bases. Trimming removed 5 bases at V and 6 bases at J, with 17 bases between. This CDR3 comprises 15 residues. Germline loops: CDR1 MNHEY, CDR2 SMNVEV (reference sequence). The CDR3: CASSPRDTTPQPQHF. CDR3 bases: TGTGCCAGCAGTCCGCGGGACACCACTCCTCAGCCCCAGCATTTT.

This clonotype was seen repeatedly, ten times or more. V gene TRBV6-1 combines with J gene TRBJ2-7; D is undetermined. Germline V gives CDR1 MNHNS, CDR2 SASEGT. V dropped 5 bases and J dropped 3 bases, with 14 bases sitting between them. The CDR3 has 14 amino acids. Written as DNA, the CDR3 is TGTGCCAGCAGTAGAGGACGATACTACTACGAGCAGTACTTC. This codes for CASSRGRYYYEQYF.

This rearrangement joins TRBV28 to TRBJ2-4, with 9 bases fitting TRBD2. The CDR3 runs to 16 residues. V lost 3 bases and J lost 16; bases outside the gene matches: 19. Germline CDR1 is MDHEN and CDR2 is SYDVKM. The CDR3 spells CASSFPRAGGRERRYF. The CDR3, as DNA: TGTGCCAGCAGTTTTCCCAGGGCCGGCGGGAGGGAACGTCGATACTTC. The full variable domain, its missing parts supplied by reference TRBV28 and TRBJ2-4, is DVKVTQSSRYLVKRTGEKVFLECVQDMDHENMFWYRQDPGLGLRLIYFSYDVKMKEKGDIPEGYSVSREKKERFSLILESASTNQTSMYLCASSFPRAGGRERRYFGAGTRLSVL.